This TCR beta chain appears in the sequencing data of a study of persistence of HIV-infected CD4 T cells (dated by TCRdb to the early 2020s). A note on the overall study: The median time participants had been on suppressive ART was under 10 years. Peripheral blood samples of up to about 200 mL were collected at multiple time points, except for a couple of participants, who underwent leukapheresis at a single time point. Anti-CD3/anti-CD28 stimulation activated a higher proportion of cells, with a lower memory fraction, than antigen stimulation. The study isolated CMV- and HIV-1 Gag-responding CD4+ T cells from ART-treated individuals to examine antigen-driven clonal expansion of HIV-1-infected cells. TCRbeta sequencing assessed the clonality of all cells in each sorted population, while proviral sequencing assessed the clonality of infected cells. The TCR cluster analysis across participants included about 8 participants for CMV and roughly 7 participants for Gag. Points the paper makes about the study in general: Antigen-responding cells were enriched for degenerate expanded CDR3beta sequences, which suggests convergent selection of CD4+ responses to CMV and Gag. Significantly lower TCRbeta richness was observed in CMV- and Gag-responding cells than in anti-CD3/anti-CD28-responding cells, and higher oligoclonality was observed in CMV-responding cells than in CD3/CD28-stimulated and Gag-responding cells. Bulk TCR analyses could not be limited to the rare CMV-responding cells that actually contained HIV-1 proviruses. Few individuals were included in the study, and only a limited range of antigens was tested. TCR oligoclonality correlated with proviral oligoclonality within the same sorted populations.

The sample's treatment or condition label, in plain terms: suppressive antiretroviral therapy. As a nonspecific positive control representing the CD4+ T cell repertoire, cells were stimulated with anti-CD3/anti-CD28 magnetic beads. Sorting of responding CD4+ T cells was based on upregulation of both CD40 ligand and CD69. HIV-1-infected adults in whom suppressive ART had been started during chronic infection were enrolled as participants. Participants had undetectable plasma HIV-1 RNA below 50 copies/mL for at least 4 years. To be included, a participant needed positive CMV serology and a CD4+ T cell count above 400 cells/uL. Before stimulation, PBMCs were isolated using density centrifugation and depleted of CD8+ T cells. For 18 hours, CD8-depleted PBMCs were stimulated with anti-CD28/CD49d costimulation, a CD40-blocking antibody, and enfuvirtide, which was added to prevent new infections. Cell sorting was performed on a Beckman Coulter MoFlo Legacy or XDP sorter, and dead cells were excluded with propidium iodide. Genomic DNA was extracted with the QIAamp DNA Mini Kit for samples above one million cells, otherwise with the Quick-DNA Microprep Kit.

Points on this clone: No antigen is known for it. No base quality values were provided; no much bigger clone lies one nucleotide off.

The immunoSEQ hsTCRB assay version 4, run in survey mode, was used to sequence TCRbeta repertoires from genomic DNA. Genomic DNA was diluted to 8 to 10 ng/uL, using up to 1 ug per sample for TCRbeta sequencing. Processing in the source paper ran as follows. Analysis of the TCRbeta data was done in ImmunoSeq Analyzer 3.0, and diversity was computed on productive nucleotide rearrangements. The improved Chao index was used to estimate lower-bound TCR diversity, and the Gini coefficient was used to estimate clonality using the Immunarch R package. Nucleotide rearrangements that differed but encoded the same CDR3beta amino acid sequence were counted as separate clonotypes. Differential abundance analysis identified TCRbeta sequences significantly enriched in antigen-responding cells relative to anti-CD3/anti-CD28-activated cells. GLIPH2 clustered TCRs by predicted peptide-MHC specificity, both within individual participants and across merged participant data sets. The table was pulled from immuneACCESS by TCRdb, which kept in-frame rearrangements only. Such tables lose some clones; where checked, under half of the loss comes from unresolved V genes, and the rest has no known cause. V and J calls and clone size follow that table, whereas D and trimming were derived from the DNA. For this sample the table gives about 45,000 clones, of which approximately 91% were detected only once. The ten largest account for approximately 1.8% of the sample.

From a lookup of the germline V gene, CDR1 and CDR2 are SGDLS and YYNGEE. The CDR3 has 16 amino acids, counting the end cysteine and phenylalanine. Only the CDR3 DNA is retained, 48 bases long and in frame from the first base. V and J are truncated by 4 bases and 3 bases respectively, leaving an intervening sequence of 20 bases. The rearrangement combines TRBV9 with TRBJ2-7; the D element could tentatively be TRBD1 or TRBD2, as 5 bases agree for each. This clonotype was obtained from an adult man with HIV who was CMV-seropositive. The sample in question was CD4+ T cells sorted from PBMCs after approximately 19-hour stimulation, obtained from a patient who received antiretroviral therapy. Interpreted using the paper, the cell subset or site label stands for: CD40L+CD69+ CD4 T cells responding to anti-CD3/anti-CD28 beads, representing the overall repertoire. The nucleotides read TGTGCCAGCAGCCTTGGGACGTCTCAGTTCCTCTACGAGCAGTACTTC. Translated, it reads CASSLGTSQFLYEQYF.